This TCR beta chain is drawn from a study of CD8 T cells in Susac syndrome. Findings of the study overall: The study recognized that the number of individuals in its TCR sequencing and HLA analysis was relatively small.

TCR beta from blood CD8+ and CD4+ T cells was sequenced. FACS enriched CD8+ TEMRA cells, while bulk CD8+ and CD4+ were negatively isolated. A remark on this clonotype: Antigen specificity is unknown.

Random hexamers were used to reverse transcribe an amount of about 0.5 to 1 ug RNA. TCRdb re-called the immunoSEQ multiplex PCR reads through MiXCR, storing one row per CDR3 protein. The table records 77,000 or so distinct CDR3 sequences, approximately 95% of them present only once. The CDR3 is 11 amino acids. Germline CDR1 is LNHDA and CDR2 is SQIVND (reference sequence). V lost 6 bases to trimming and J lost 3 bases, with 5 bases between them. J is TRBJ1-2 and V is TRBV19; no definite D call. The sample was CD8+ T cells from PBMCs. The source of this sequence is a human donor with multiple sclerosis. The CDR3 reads CASSLHYGYTF. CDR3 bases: TGTGCCAGTAGCCTCCACTATGGCTACACCTTC.